A single sample gave rise to the 7 T cell receptor beta chains below, sequenced in a study of T-cell memory formation after mild COVID-19. TCRdb re-called the 5' RACE reads with MiXCR, one entry per CDR3 protein. The sample contains roughly 400,000 distinct CDR3 sequences, around 24% of which appear only once. Sample: PBMCs or a T cell subset sorted from them (not recorded which). These receptors all stem from an adult woman who had mild COVID-19 (a few samples of this study predate the infection). Cell type and time point are not known.

This clonotype has only one observation. Here the CDR3 reads CASSRDRGRDNSPLHF. In DNA, the CDR3 is TGTGCCAGCTCCCGCGACAGGGGGCGCGATAATTCACCCCTCCACTTT. This chain connects TRBV6-2 or TRBV6-3 to TRBJ1-6; TRBD1 matches 10 bases. Germline V lookup: CDR1 MNHEY, CDR2 SVGEGT. The V and J ends lost 8 bases and 5 bases, in that order; junction bases with no gene match: 9. CDR3 length: 16 residues.

In regard to this clonotype: This may be a read error, as it is one base from a much larger clone. This rearrangement joins TRBV3-1 to TRBJ2-5; no clear D gene. This CDR3 is built from 12 residues. Germline V gives CDR1 LGHDT, CDR2 YNNKEL (reference sequence). Trimming pared 6 bases from V and 5 bases from J, leaving 10 bases between. CDR3 sequence (DNA): TGTGCCAGCAGTCTCATAGTGGAGACCCAGTACTTC. It encodes CASSLIVETQYF.

The chain recombines TRBV12-3 or TRBV12-4 with TRBJ1-5; D is possibly TRBD1 (5 bases). The CDR3 covers 13 residues. V was trimmed by 3 bases and J by 7 bases, leaving 10 bases between them. The DNA of the CDR3 is TGTGCCAGCAGTTTGGGGTCAGGGCAGCCCCAGCATTTT. Translating gives CASSLGSGQPQHF.

This clonotype was seen only a few times. The rearrangement links TRBV11-3 to TRBJ2-2; maybe TRBD2 (7 bases). This CDR3 comprises 15 residues. Per germline, CDR1 SGHNT and CDR2 YENEEA. The V end was cut by 7 bases, the J end by 3 bases, with 15 bases between. The CDR3 loop is CASTPAGQYTGELFF. The CDR3 nucleotides read TGTGCCAGCACCCCAGCGGGACAATACACCGGGGAGCTGTTTTTT.

This clonotype was picked up a small number of times. The chain is built from TRBV5-5 and TRBJ1-1; D is uncertain. V was pared by 2 bases and J by 6 bases, with 14 bases between. Germline V CDR1 and CDR2: SGHKS, YYEKEE (reference sequence). The length of the CDR3 is 14 residues. The CDR3 bases are TGTGCCAGCAGCTTCGAGGCCCCAGGCCCTGAAGCTTTCTTT. Residues: CASSFEAPGPEAFF.

This chain joins TRBV23-1 and TRBJ2-5; 8 bases agree with TRBD2. TRBV23-1 is classed as an ORF, of uncertain function. V trimming: 7 bases; J trimming: 3 bases; junction bases outside the gene matches: 13. The CDR3 is 16 amino acids. The CDR3 bases are TGCGCCAGCAACGCGTATAGCGGGACGGAGAAAGAGACCCAGTACTTC. This codes for CASNAYSGTEKETQYF.

The chain links TRBV11-2 to TRBJ2-1, with TRBD2 identical over 7 bases. CDR3 size: 15 residues. Germline CDR1 reads SGHAT; CDR2 reads FQNNGV. V dropped 2 bases and J dropped 8; count of bases not matched to a gene: 9. Written as DNA, the CDR3 is TGTGCCAGCAGCTTAATTCGCGGGAGATATTATGAGCAGTTCTTC. Translation gives CASSLIRGRYYEQFF.